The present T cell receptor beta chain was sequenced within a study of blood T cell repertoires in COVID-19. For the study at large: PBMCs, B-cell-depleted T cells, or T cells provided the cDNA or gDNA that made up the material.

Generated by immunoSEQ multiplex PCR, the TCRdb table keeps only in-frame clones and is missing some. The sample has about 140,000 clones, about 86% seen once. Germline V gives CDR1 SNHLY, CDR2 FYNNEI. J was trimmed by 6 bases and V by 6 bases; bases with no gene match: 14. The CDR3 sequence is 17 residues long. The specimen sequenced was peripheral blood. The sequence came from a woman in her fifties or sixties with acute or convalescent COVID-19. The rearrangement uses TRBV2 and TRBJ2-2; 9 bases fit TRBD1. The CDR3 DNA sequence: TGTGCCAGCAGCGCCACCGGGACAGGGCTAATATCCGGGGAGCTGTTTTTT. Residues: CASSATGTGLISGELFF. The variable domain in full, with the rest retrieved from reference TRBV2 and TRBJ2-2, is EPEVTQTPSHQVTQMGQEVILRCVPISNHLYFYWYRQILGQKVEFLVSFYNNEISEKSEIFDDQFSVERPDGSNFTLKIRSTKLEDSAMYFCASSATGTGLISGELFFGEGSRLTVL.